A single sample gave rise to the 29 T cell receptor beta chains below, sequenced in a study of T cell responses to AZD1222 COVID-19 vaccine. The table came from immunoSEQ multiplex PCR; TCRdb's copy has only in-frame clones and leaves some out. The sample yields about 140,000 clones, 80% to 90% seen once. The material sequenced was peripheral blood, taken on day 0 of AZD1222 vaccination. Every receptor here comes from an adult in good health.

The chain recombines TRBV9 with TRBJ2-2; D unresolved. This CDR3 spans 14 amino acids. CDR1 is SGDLS, CDR2 YYNGEE, per germline. V lost 0 bases and J 2 bases, leaving 5 bases between the germline ends. CDR3 protein: CASSVEPNTGELFF. Written as DNA, the CDR3 is TGTGCCAGCAGCGTAGAACCCAACACCGGGGAGCTGTTTTTT.

The V gene is TRBV6-1, the J gene TRBJ1-2; D may be TRBD1 (5 bases). The CDR3 contains 14 residues. From germline, CDR1 is MNHNS and CDR2 SASEGT. The ends were cut back, 2 bases at V and 3 bases at J, with 10 bases in the middle. CDR3 region: CASSERPRDYGYTF. Here the CDR3 DNA reads TGTGCCAGCAGTGAACGACCCAGGGACTATGGCTACACCTTC.

V gene TRBV4-3 combines with J gene TRBJ2-7, with 7 bases that match TRBD1. This CDR3 region has 14 residues. Germline V gives CDR1 LGHNA, CDR2 YSLEER. J lost 2 bases, V lost 4 bases, and 5 bases had no gene match. The CDR3 sequence is CASSPGTATYEQYF. The CDR3 bases are TGCGCCAGCAGCCCCGGGACAGCCACCTACGAGCAGTACTTC.

The chain employs TRBV19 and TRBJ1-1; tentatively, D is TRBD1 (6 bases). The V and J ends lost 1 base and 2 bases respectively, with 11 bases between them. The germline gives CDR1 LNHDA, CDR2 SQIVND (reference sequence). The CDR3 totals 15 residues. CDR3 bases: TGTGCCAGTAGTATAGTTGGGGGCGGAAACACTGAAGCTTTCTTT. It codes for CASSIVGGGNTEAFF. Supplemented by reference TRBV19 and TRBJ1-1, the full variable domain reads DGGITQSPKYLFRKEGQNVTLSCEQNLNHDAMYWYRQDPGQGLRLIYYSQIVNDFQKGDIAEGYSVSREKKESFPLTVTSAQKNPTAFYLCASSIVGGGNTEAFFGQGTRLTVV.

The V gene is TRBV15, the J gene TRBJ2-1; 11 bases map to TRBD2. CDR1 LNHNV and CDR2 YYDKDF come from the germline V gene (reference sequence). The J segment lost 0 bases and the V segment lost 0 bases, leaving 10 bases of the junction unmatched. This CDR3 spans 20 amino acids. CDR3 DNA: TGTGCCACCAGCAGAGATATGCTAGCGGGGGGCCTTCACTCCTACAATGAGCAGTTCTTC. Protein product: CATSRDMLAGGLHSYNEQFF.

The chain combines TRBV27 with TRBJ2-7; D tentatively fits TRBD1 or TRBD2 (5 bases each). V shed 6 bases and J shed 2 bases, with 14 bases lying between them. Per the germline V gene, CDR1 is MNHEY and CDR2 is SMNVEV (reference sequence). There are 14 residues in the CDR3. DNA for the CDR3: TGTGCCAGCAGGATGAGGGACGCCGCCTACGAGCAGTACTTC. The encoded protein is CASRMRDAAYEQYF.

This chain uses TRBV7-6 with TRBJ2-2, with 8 bases aligning to TRBD1. This CDR3 has 17 amino acids. Germline trimming cut 1 base from V and 4 bases from J; bases unmatched to any gene: 8. Germline values: CDR1 SGHVS, CDR2 FNYEAQ. CDR3 region: CASSLGTGWKGTGELFF. The CDR3 DNA reads as TGTGCCAGCAGCTTAGGGACAGGGTGGAAGGGCACCGGGGAGCTGTTTTTT.

This clone was seen a single time. The chain combines TRBV5-1 with TRBJ1-1; D is unclear. CDR3 length: 16 residues. V lost 2 bases, J lost 4 bases, and 18 bases lay in between. CDR1 is SGHRS and CDR2 is YFSETQ in the germline V gene. DNA for the CDR3: TGCGCCAGCAGCTTTACCCTTTCTCGTCAGGTCACTGAAGCTTTCTTT. Translation gives CASSFTLSRQVTEAFF.

The J gene is TRBJ2-6, the V gene TRBV27; TRBD2 might be the D (6 bases). Germline lookup yields CDR1 MNHEY and CDR2 SMNVEV (reference sequence). V shed 3 bases and J shed 4 bases, with 7 bases lying between them. This CDR3 has 14 residues. The CDR3 spells CASSLGGGANVLTF. In DNA, the CDR3 is TGTGCCAGCAGTTTGGGAGGCGGGGCCAACGTCCTGACTTTC.

J is TRBJ1-6 and V is TRBV19; D is unresolved. Germline CDR1 is LNHDA and CDR2 is SQIVND (reference sequence). Trimming removed 5 bases at V and 8 bases at J, with 7 bases between. The CDR3 is 12 amino acids. The CDR3 region has the DNA TGTGCCAGTAGTCGGGGAGATTCACCCCTCCACTTT. Amino acids: CASSRGDSPLHF.

The chain employs TRBV15 and TRBJ1-1; 8 positions agree with TRBD1. CDR3 size: 16 residues. V lost 5 bases to trimming and J lost 4 bases; unmatched junction nucleotides: 12. Germline CDR1 and CDR2: LNHNV and YYDKDF (reference sequence). The CDR3 nucleotides are TGTGCCACCAGCCCATCACCTCGGACAGGGTCCACTGAAGCTTTCTTT. It specifies CATSPSPRTGSTEAFF.

J is TRBJ2-6 and V is TRBV11-2; D not certain. V lost 5 bases and J 0 bases, leaving 8 bases between the germline ends. This CDR3 contains 15 residues. Germline CDR1 SGHAT, CDR2 FQNNGV. Written as DNA, the CDR3 is TGTGCCAGCAGCGGAGAAGGCTCTGGGGCCAACGTCCTGACTTTC. Encoded protein: CASSGEGSGANVLTF.

The chain links TRBV4-3 to TRBJ1-1; D is unresolved. Germline CDR1 LGHNA, CDR2 YSLEER. The CDR3 sequence is 12 residues long. The V gene lost 5 bases and the J gene lost 3 bases, with 7 bases spanning the gap. DNA of the CDR3: TGCGCCAGCAGCAAAGGGTACACTGAAGCTTTCTTT. As protein: CASSKGYTEAFF.

The genes are TRBV12-3 or TRBV12-4 and TRBJ2-1; D is ambiguous. V gave up 3 bases and J gave up 7 bases, with 10 bases separating them. The CDR3 length is 13 residues. Here the CDR3 reads CASSLYPQNEQFF. Written as DNA, the CDR3 is TGTGCCAGCAGTTTGTATCCTCAAAATGAGCAGTTCTTC.

V gene TRBV5-6 combines with J gene TRBJ1-2, with 9 bases that match TRBD1. Germline assignment: CDR1 SGHDT and CDR2 YYEEEE. Trimming took 3 bases from V and 4 from J; bases not matched to a gene: 7. The CDR3 totals 15 residues. The CDR3 loop reads CASSSGTGLPYGYTF. CDR3 sequence (DNA): TGTGCCAGCAGCTCCGGGACAGGGCTTCCCTATGGCTACACCTTC.

The chain combines TRBV5-6 with TRBJ1-2; D is undetermined. CDR1 and CDR2 (germline): SGHDT, YYEEEE. The CDR3 is 15 amino acids. Trimming left V 0 bases short and J 0 bases short, with 9 bases between. The CDR3 DNA reads as TGTGCCAGCAGCTTGGCACCAACAGCTAACTATGGCTACACCTTC. Translation gives CASSLAPTANYGYTF.

This chain connects TRBV4-1 to TRBJ2-2, with TRBD1 identical over 11 bases. Trimming at V came to 3 bases and at J to 6 bases, leaving 12 bases not matched to a gene. From germline, CDR1 is MGHRA and CDR2 YSYEKL. CDR3 length equals 18 residues. The CDR3, as DNA: TGCGCCAGCAGCCATCAAATTCCCGGGACAGGGGGGGCCGGGGAGCTGTTTTTT. This encodes CASSHQIPGTGGAGELFF.

This chain links TRBV10-3 with TRBJ2-7; D perhaps matches TRBD1 (5 bases). Germline V gene lookup returns CDR1 ENHRY and CDR2 SYGVKD. The CDR3 is 14 amino acids. Trimming shortened V by 4 bases and J by 2 bases, and 12 bases separated the two germline ends. In DNA form, the CDR3 reads TGTGCCATCAGTGCCAAGGGGATCCCCTACGAGCAGTACTTC. It codes for CAISAKGIPYEQYF.

The V gene is TRBV5-4, the J gene TRBJ2-1; D remains unclear. The germline V gene encodes CDR1 SGHNT and CDR2 YYREEE (reference sequence). This CDR3 has 15 amino acids. The V end was cut by 2 bases, the J end by 0 bases, with 9 bases between. The CDR3 DNA reads as TGTGCCAGCAGCTTCGCATACCGCTCCTACAATGAGCAGTTCTTC. Translating gives CASSFAYRSYNEQFF.

The CDR3 region is CASSLSGGAYNEQFF. The DNA of the CDR3 is TGTGCCAGCAGCCTTAGCGGGGGGGCCTACAATGAGCAGTTCTTC. The V call is TRBV9, the J call TRBJ2-1, with 11 bases fitting TRBD2. In germline, CDR1 is SGDLS, CDR2 YYNGEE. The CDR3 consists of 15 residues. The ends lost 4 bases at V and 2 bases at J; junction bases unmatched: 2.

V is TRBV5-1 and J is TRBJ2-2, with 10 bases that match TRBD1. Per germline, CDR1 SGHRS and CDR2 YFSETQ. V shed 4 bases and J 6 bases; nucleotides not matched to a gene: 6. The CDR3 is 15 amino acids. The CDR3 region is CASSDRGLGPGELFF. The CDR3 region has the DNA TGCGCCAGCAGCGACAGGGGGCTCGGGCCCGGGGAGCTGTTTTTT.

The chain employs TRBV7-9 and TRBJ2-7; no clear D gene. The CDR3 loop spans 14 amino acids. CDR1 is SEHNR and CDR2 is FQNEAQ in the germline V gene (reference sequence). Trimming stripped 5 bases from V and 2 bases from J, with 13 bases between. CDR3 in amino acids: CASSATTDPYEQYF. The CDR3 coding sequence is TGTGCCAGCAGCGCTACTACGGACCCCTACGAGCAGTACTTC. The full variable domain, its missing parts supplied by reference TRBV7-9 and TRBJ2-7, is DTGVSQNPRHKITKRGQNVTFRCDPISEHNRLYWYRQTLGQGPEFLTYFQNEAQLEKSRLLSDRFSAERPKGSFSTLEIQRTEQGDSAMYLCASSATTDPYEQYFGPGTRLTVT.

This clone was detected only once. V and J are TRBV19 and TRBJ1-6; the match to TRBD1 covers 7 bases. This CDR3 is 16 amino acids long. Germline CDR1 is LNHDA and CDR2 is SQIVND (reference sequence). The junction had 12 bases not matched to a gene; V was cut back by 9 bases and J by 4 bases. The CDR3 bases are TGTGCCAGCGGAATTCAGGGGGAATTATATAATTCACCCCTCCACTTT. This codes for CASGIQGELYNSPLHF.

The rearrangement uses TRBV2 and TRBJ1-5; D uncertain. V dropped 3 bases and J dropped 6 bases, with 6 bases sitting between them. Germline V gene sequence: CDR1 SNHLY, CDR2 FYNNEI. CDR3 length equals 12 residues. The CDR3 DNA sequence: TGTGCCAGCAGTGATTGGGGTCAGCCCCAGCATTTT. Translating gives CASSDWGQPQHF.

The chain links TRBV5-1 to TRBJ2-1, with TRBD2 matching 9 bases. Germline loops: CDR1 SGHRS, CDR2 YFSETQ. The CDR3 length is 16 residues. V shed 0 bases and J 7 bases; nucleotides not matched to a gene: 8. Here the CDR3 DNA reads TGCGCCAGCAGCTTGGTGACTAGCGGCTACCAAAATGAGCAGTTCTTC. It is translated as CASSLVTSGYQNEQFF.

The CDR3 loop reads CASSIGTISTDTQYF. The CDR3 DNA is TGTGCCAGCAGCATCGGGACGATCAGCACAGATACGCAGTATTTT. This chain connects TRBV7-8 to TRBJ2-3, with D perhaps TRBD1 or TRBD2 (5 bases each). Trimming left V 5 bases short and J 0 bases short, with 12 bases between. The CDR3 length is 15 residues. The germline gives CDR1 SGHVS, CDR2 FQNEAQ.

There are a few counts of this clone. The V and J genes are TRBV29-1 and TRBJ1-6; possible D gene TRBD1, 6 bases. V was cut by 6 bases and J by 9 bases, with 15 bases left in between. CDR1 and CDR2 (germline): SQVTM, ANQGSEA. CDR3 length: 13 residues. CDR3 nucleotides: TGCAGCGTCCTGGACAGAGCGGGTTCACCCCTCCACTTT. This sequence encodes CSVLDRAGSPLHF. The full variable domain, its missing parts supplied by reference TRBV29-1 and TRBJ1-6, is SAVISQKPSRDICQRGTSLTIQCQVDSQVTMMFWYRQQPGQSLTLIATANQGSEATYESGFVIDKFPISRPNLTFSTLTVSNMSPEDSSIYLCSVLDRAGSPLHFGNGTRLTVT.

This clone was found a few times. V and J are TRBV6-6 and TRBJ2-7; no clear D. The CDR3 covers 13 residues. CDR1 MNHNY and CDR2 SVGAGI come from the germline V gene (reference sequence). V dropped 2 bases and J dropped 3 bases, with 8 bases sitting between them. CDR3 region: CASSYGNDYEQYF. CDR3 coding DNA: TGTGCCAGCAGTTACGGGAATGACTACGAGCAGTACTTC.

The chain recombines TRBV18 with TRBJ2-1; 7 positions agree with TRBD1. The germline V gene encodes CDR1 KGHSH and CDR2 LQKENI. The CDR3 is 16 amino acids. After removal of 4 bases from V and 0 bases from J, the junction contained 6 bases not matched to a gene. CDR3 bases: TGTGCCAGCTCACTAGCAGGGGGAAACTCCTACAATGAGCAGTTCTTC. Amino acid sequence: CASSLAGGNSYNEQFF.